These 19 T cell receptor beta chains were all obtained from the same sample, sequenced in a study of cytomegalovirus exposure and HLA in healthy donors. The PCR contained 60 Vbeta and 13 Jbeta primers. TCRdb keeps only in-frame clones here, not all; method: immunoSEQ multiplex PCR. The sample has about 120,000 clones; 60% to 80% are singletons. The sequencing sample was made of PBMCs. The receptors here all came from a man aged 30 to 39 in good health and CMV-seronegative.

The chain couples TRBV18 to TRBJ1-1; 10 positions match TRBD1. Per the germline V gene, CDR1 is KGHSH and CDR2 is LQKENI. V was clipped by 0 bases and J by 1 base; unmatched bases: 5. The CDR3 runs 17 residues. Here the CDR3 reads CASSPPDRGHPNTEAFF. The CDR3 DNA is TGTGCCAGCTCACCACCCGACAGGGGGCACCCGAACACTGAAGCTTTCTTT.

The rearrangement links TRBV7-9 to TRBJ1-6; D is ambiguous. Germline-derived CDR1 and CDR2 are SEHNR and FQNEAQ (reference sequence). Trimming left V 1 base short and J 6 bases short, with 10 bases between. The CDR3 consists of 15 residues. The CDR3 DNA sequence: TGTGCCAGCAGCTTAGGTTTGTTAGTTAATTCACCCCTCCACTTT. This gives the protein CASSLGLLVNSPLHF.

The CDR3 region has the DNA TGTGCCAGCATATGGGGAGCCTATAATTCACCCCTCCACTTT. This translates into CASIWGAYNSPLHF. The rearrangement links TRBV6-5 to TRBJ1-6; D call uncertain. Trimming removed 7 bases from V and 2 bases from J, with 9 bases in between. The CDR3 length is 14 residues. In germline, CDR1 is MNHEY, CDR2 SVGAGI.

In DNA, the CDR3 is TGTGCCTGGAGTTTATCGTGGGGGCGCGGCGGGGAGCTGTTTTTT. Its protein product is CAWSLSWGRGGELFF. The chain is built from TRBV30 and TRBJ2-2, with D perhaps matching TRBD1 (6 bases). With 2 bases removed from V and 7 bases from J, the gap between germline ends came to 17 bases. CDR3 size: 15 residues. CDR1 and CDR2 (germline): GTSNPN, SVGIG (reference sequence). Full variable domain (rest looked up from reference TRBV30 and TRBJ2-2): SQTIHQWPATLVQPVGSPLSLECTVEGTSNPNLYWYRQAAGRGLQLLFYSVGIGQISSEVPQNLSASRPQDRQFILSSKKLLLSDSGFYLCAWSLSWGRGGELFFGEGSRLTVL.

The chain has TRBV7-8 and TRBJ1-5, with D maybe TRBD1 (5 bases). Between the trimmed V and J ends, which lost 0 bases and 11 bases, there was a span of 14 bases. Germline CDR1 is SGHVS and CDR2 is FQNEAQ. This CDR3 has 14 residues. The CDR3 sequence: CASSLASGGMSQHF. The CDR3 DNA is TGTGCCAGCAGCTTAGCGTCGGGGGGGATGTCCCAGCATTTT.

The chain employs TRBV7-2 and TRBJ1-2; D ambiguous. From germline, CDR1 is SGHTA and CDR2 FQGNSA. V lost 2 bases, J lost 3 bases, and 13 bases lay in between. The CDR3 spans 15 residues. Written as DNA, the CDR3 is TGTGCCAGCAGCTTAATGTTACACGGGGACTATGGCTACACCTTC. It specifies CASSLMLHGDYGYTF.

This clone has more than one count but fewer than ten. This CDR3 is CAWSRAGGGYGYTF. CDR3 nucleotides: TGTGCCTGGAGTAGGGCCGGGGGAGGCTATGGCTACACCTTC. The rearrangement uses TRBV30 and TRBJ1-2, with a weak D call TRBD1 (5 bases). This CDR3 has 14 amino acids. Trimming shortened V by 2 bases and J by 4 bases, and 14 bases separated the two germline ends. CDR1 and CDR2 (germline): GTSNPN, SVGIG (reference sequence).

In regard to this clone: One end of the junction fails to match germline, which may point to a read error. V gene TRBV7-9 combines with J gene TRBJ1-5; D ambiguous. The length of the CDR3 is 12 residues. Per the germline V gene, CDR1 is SEHNR and CDR2 is FQNEAQ (reference sequence). Here the CDR3 reads CASSLADQSQHF. CDR3 sequence (DNA): TGTGCCAGCAGCTTAGCCGATCAGTCCCAGCATTTT.

The chain combines TRBV4-1 with TRBJ2-7; 7 bases map to TRBD1. Germline CDR1 and CDR2: MGHRA and YSYEKL. This CDR3 is built from 15 residues. J gave up 5 bases and V 0 bases, and 7 bases lay outside the gene matches. The CDR3 DNA reads TGCGCCAGCAGCCAAGATTCGACAGGGAGAAACGAGCAGTACTTC. Amino acid sequence: CASSQDSTGRNEQYF.

The V and J genes are TRBV28 and TRBJ1-2; D remains ambiguous. V was pared by 3 bases and J by 7 bases, with 15 bases between. CDR3 length: 14 residues. Germline assignment: CDR1 MDHEN and CDR2 SYDVKM. The CDR3 here is CASSLQVTVGGYTF. CDR3 in DNA: TGTGCCAGCAGTTTGCAGGTCACAGTGGGTGGCTACACCTTC.

This rearrangement joins TRBV14 to TRBJ2-2, with D hard to call. Germline V CDR1 and CDR2: SGHDN, FVKESK. The CDR3 extends over 14 amino acids. Trimming shortened V by 3 bases and J by 1 base, and 6 bases separated the two germline ends. CDR3 residues: CASSHIQNTGELFF. In DNA, the CDR3 is TGTGCCAGCAGCCACATTCAGAACACCGGGGAGCTGTTTTTT.

The V and J genes are TRBV5-4 and TRBJ2-1, with a weak D call TRBD1 (6 bases). V was trimmed by 4 bases and J by 4 bases, leaving 18 bases between them. CDR3 length equals 16 residues. CDR1 is SGHNT, CDR2 YYREEE, per germline (reference sequence). This CDR3 reads CASSPTGQPKYNEQFF. The CDR3 nucleotides read TGTGCCAGCAGCCCAACCGGACAGCCTAAATACAATGAGCAGTTCTTC.

The chain recombines TRBV10-3 with TRBJ2-2; TRBD2 matches 14 bases. CDR3 length equals 19 residues. The junction had 7 bases not matched to a gene; V was cut back by 4 bases and J by 0 bases. CDR1 is ENHRY and CDR2 is SYGVKD in the germline V gene. In DNA, the CDR3 is TGTGCCATCAGTGCAAGGGGACTAGCGGGGGCCGCGAACACCGGGGAGCTGTTTTTT. Protein: CAISARGLAGAANTGELFF.

The CDR3 spells CASSYNRGPYEQYF. CDR3 DNA: TGTGCCAGCAGCTACAACAGGGGGCCCTACGAGCAGTACTTC. The rearrangement links TRBV5-5 to TRBJ2-7; 9 bases agree with TRBD1. CDR3 length equals 14 residues. V lost 3 bases to trimming and J lost 2 bases; unmatched junction nucleotides: 3. In germline, CDR1 is SGHKS, CDR2 YYEKEE (reference sequence). The complete variable domain, with remaining parts taken from reference TRBV5-5 and TRBJ2-7, reads DAGVTQSPTHLIKTRGQQVTLRCSPISGHKSVSWYQQVLGQGPQFIFQYYEKEERGRGNFPDRFSARQFPNYSSELNVNALLLGDSALYLCASSYNRGPYEQYFGPGTRLTVT.

The table lists this clone with a few counts. The V and J genes are TRBV27 and TRBJ2-1, with D perhaps TRBD2 (5 bases). CDR3 length: 13 amino acids. The germline gives CDR1 MNHEY, CDR2 SMNVEV (reference sequence). V gave up 5 bases and J gave up 3 bases, with 8 bases separating them. CDR3: CASSLDYYNEQFF. The CDR3 DNA is TGTGCCAGCAGTCTAGACTACTACAATGAGCAGTTCTTC.

On this clone: Sequence at one end of the junction differs from germline and may be a read error. The genes are TRBV10-3 and TRBJ2-3, with 8 bases lining up with TRBD2. This CDR3 region has 15 residues. Germline assignment: CDR1 ENHRY and CDR2 SYGVKD. The chain's CDR3 is CAISLRGADTDTRYF. The CDR3 region has the DNA TGTGCCATCAGTTTGCGGGGGGCCGACACAGATACGCGGTATTTT.

As for this clone: One junction end disagrees with the germline gene, perhaps due to a read error. The V call is TRBV7-9, the J call TRBJ1-1; 8 bases are a match to TRBD1. CDR1 and CDR2 from the germline V gene are SEHNR and FQNEAQ (reference sequence). This CDR3 is built from 15 residues. CDR3 sequence reads: CASSSGTGLNTEAFF. The CDR3 region has the DNA TGTGCCAGTAGCTCAGGGACAGGACTGAACACTGAAGCTTTCTTT.

The rearrangement uses TRBV5-1 and TRBJ2-3, with D tentatively TRBD2 (5 bases). CDR3 length equals 15 residues. V was clipped by 0 bases and J by 4 bases, with 12 bases between them. CDR1 and CDR2 (germline): SGHRS, YFSETQ. DNA of the CDR3: TGCGCCAGCAGCTTGGCCCGAGGGCTGTCAGATACGCAGTATTTT. It is translated as CASSLARGLSDTQYF. The whole variable domain, remainder taken from reference TRBV5-1 and TRBJ2-3, is KAGVTQTPRYLIKTRGQQVTLSCSPISGHRSVSWYQQTPGQGLQFLFEYFSETQRNKGNFPGRFSGRQFSNSRSEMNVSTLELGDSALYLCASSLARGLSDTQYFGPGTRLTVL.

To note about this clone: The germline gene is not matched at one end of the junction; a read error may be the cause. The V call is TRBV5-4, the J call TRBJ1-3, with a possible D match to TRBD1 (5 bases). The V gene's germline CDR1 is SGHNT and CDR2 YYREEE (reference sequence). The CDR3 loop spans 16 amino acids. CDR3 bases: TGTGCCTGCAGCTCGGGACTGATGAGCTCTGGAAACACCATATATTTT. Translated, it gives CACSSGLMSSGNTIYF.